This T cell receptor (beta chain) was obtained from a study of vaccination and CD4 T cells after COVID-19. The assay that was used to sequence DNA from cultured CD4+ T cells was the Oncomine TCR Beta short-read assay. Cultures of CD4+ T cells served as the source for extracting genomic DNA. TCRdb re-called the PCR reads with MiXCR, one entry per CDR3 protein. The table shows some 9,200 distinct CDR3 sequences, with around two fifths occurring only once. Worth noting for this clonotype: Its specificity is not known.

Treatment given: approximately 9-day PBMC culture with coronavirus spike peptide pools or control peptides (ViraFEST assay). The unexposed donor provided CD4+ T cells, which were taken before the COVID-19 pandemic (2011-2018). Source material: CD4+ T cells from blood, cultured in vitro. The clonotype comes from a human donor in good health.

The CDR3 DNA is TGTGCCAGCAGCAAAGCACTAGCAGACACTAGCACAGATACGCAGTATTTT. As protein: CASSKALADTSTDTQYF. J is TRBJ2-3 and V is TRBV21-1; TRBD2 was called by the table and not checked on the DNA. TRBV21-1 is described as a pseudogene. The CDR3 consists of 17 residues.